This T cell receptor beta chain was documented in a study of blood T cell repertoires in COVID-19. V gave up 4 bases and J gave up 0 bases, with 16 bases separating them. The CDR3 extends over 17 amino acids. Germline loops: CDR1 SGHAT, CDR2 FQNNGV. Original processing methods: Reference gene primer amplification gave estimated nucleated cell counts. Sequenced by immunoSEQ multiplex PCR; TCRdb stores in-frame clones only, minus some. V and J calls and clone size are given by that table; D and trimming were obtained from the DNA. Of under 250,000 clones listed, 65% to 85% are singletons. The sample comprised peripheral blood. This sequence was found in a woman between 50 and 59 years old with acute or convalescent COVID-19. The V gene is TRBV11-2, the J gene TRBJ2-1; D might be TRBD2 (6 bases). In nucleotides, the CDR3 is TGTGCCAGCAGCTACCACCATCTAGCGAGCTCCTACAATGAGCAGTTCTTC. This translates into CASSYHHLASSYNEQFF.